The rows below give T cell receptor beta chains drawn from one sample of a study of blood T cell repertoires in COVID-19. This table comes from immunoSEQ multiplex PCR, and its TCRdb copy is limited to in-frame clones, with some not included. This sample yields 200,000 to 300,000 clones, of which 88% are seen a single time; 0.99% belongs to the top ten. Sequencing was done on a sample of peripheral blood. The receptors come from a woman aged 40 to 50 who had recovered from COVID-19. CDR3s include the opening cysteine and the closing phenylalanine or tryptophan. A D gene is named only where the DNA matches it firmly. Only part of the rows carry a size: once, few, many, or a class if the clone is expanded.

cdr3_aa d_call cdr3_length clone_size j_call v_call
CASSPTGQVSGNTIYF TRBD1 16 once TRBJ1-3 TRBV7-9
CASSYPTSGRADEQYF TRBD2 16 NA TRBJ2-7 TRBV6-2/TRBV6-3
CAWSKGAANYGYTF NA 14 NA TRBJ1-2 TRBV30
CASSESWSRTEAFF NA 14 NA TRBJ1-1 TRBV6-1
CASSDGARGRADTQYF TRBD1 16 NA TRBJ2-3 TRBV2
CASSYRGSSYNEQFF NA 15 NA TRBJ2-1 TRBV6-2/TRBV6-3
CASKASGVGEQFF TRBD2 13 NA TRBJ2-1 TRBV9
CASSPRTGGSGEKLFF TRBD1 16 NA TRBJ1-4 TRBV7-2
CASRGTQYNEQFF NA 13 once TRBJ2-1 TRBV6-6
CASSFGGSNQPQHF NA 14 NA TRBJ1-5 TRBV14
CASRGQLNTEAFF TRBD1 13 few TRBJ1-1 TRBV12-3/TRBV12-4
CASRATSGSTDTQYF TRBD2 15 NA TRBJ2-3 TRBV2
CASNLGTGGNIQYF TRBD1 14 NA TRBJ2-4 TRBV10-1
CAISDPDRGHSIQYF TRBD1 15 NA TRBJ2-4 TRBV10-3
CASSLVLAGAASTDTQYF TRBD2 18 NA TRBJ2-3 TRBV5-5